This note documents a single T cell receptor beta chain sequence. This clone was seen many times. This clone's antigen is unknown. No much larger clonotype is one base removed from it; base qualities were not supplied. This record belongs to a study of a mutant IDH1 vaccine in newly diagnosed glioma (dated by TCRdb to the early 2020s). Background for the entire study: Patients were given eight vaccinations, in weeks 1, 3, 5, 7, 11, 15, 19 and 23, which matched visits V03 through V10. In the chemotherapy-containing groups, vaccination started alongside temozolomide cycles, whereas in patients who had radiotherapy alone it started 4-6 weeks after radiotherapy. Of the roughly 32 patients who were treated, approximately 60% were male and about 40% were female, and the mean age was around 40 years. Before enrollment, patients had received standard therapy of radiotherapy alone, temozolomide alone, or radiochemotherapy with temozolomide; most received the combination. Six visits were used for peripheral blood collection: V03 (baseline), V05, V07, V10, V12 and V13. Longitudinal TCRB deep sequencing was done for 25 treated patients, wherever samples were available for exploratory analyses. The study at large found these results: Changes in the top peripheral T cell clonotypes picked up by TCRB sequencing did not appear to be linked to pseudoprogression. The authors stated that sample limitations prevented analyses of patient blood samples from being reproduced. PBMC samples for TCRB deep sequencing were selected based on availability. Across multiple MHC alleles, vaccine-induced immune responses were seen in around 93% of patients.

From the cysteine through the phenylalanine, the CDR3 covers 14 amino acids. Kept here is only the CDR3 DNA, which spans 42 bases and is read in frame from base 1. The V end loses 5 bases and the J end loses 0 bases, and a stretch of 10 bases separates them. For CDR1 and CDR2, the germline V gene lists SGHVS and FQNEAQ. The intended sense of this specimen's time point label: week 11, during vaccination. Each vaccine dose was 300 ug of a 20-mer mutant IDH1 peptide in Montanide, given subcutaneously with topical imiquimod. Newly diagnosed WHO grade 3 or 4 IDH1-mutant astrocytomas showing loss of nuclear ATRX were present in the donors. The samples were drawn from NOA16, a multicentre, single-arm, open-label phase I trial in Germany that tested a mutant IDH1 peptide vaccine in humans for the first time. Genomic DNA for TCRB sequencing was extracted from EDTA blood using the DNeasy Blood and Tissue Kit.

Library method: the immunoSEQ multiplex PCR assay. The hsTCRB Kit was used according to the manufacturer's protocol to amplify rearranged TCR beta chain sequences. TCRB libraries were sequenced on an Illumina MiSeq. For the original study's pipeline: The proprietary platform of the kit vendor was used for demultiplexing, trimming and gene mapping. TCRdb stores this immuneACCESS table with in-frame sequences only. Part of the clones is absent; in the studies checked, under half of the shortfall reflects unresolved V genes, and no reason is known for the rest. V and J calls and clone size follow that table, whereas D and trimming were derived from the DNA. Within this sample are tens of thousands of clones, with approximately 84% of them counted one time only. The ten largest clones represent around 8.2% of the sample.

The chain links TRBV7-8 with TRBJ1-2; no D gene call is confident. The sequence derives from a woman aged 45-65 years with glioma. Sequencing was performed on PBMCs, taken from a glioma patient whose treatment included an IDH1 peptide vaccine. The DNA sequence reads TGTGCCAGCAGCCGGACGGAGTCTAACTATGGCTACACCTTC. This is translated as CASSRTESNYGYTF.